This T cell receptor beta chain was profiled in a study of cytomegalovirus exposure and HLA in healthy donors. The wider study: Prior work identified around 120 million unique TCR beta sequences in roughly 180 million T cells. General study points: The productive fraction for most TCR beta V segments was about 87% or about 30% in an earlier analysis. When a later analysis was performed, an Asian-associated ancestry cluster reportedly had fewer N-insertions than the roughly 700-donor mean.

With regard to this clone: Its target is not known.

The study ran its PCR with 60 Vbeta and 13 Jbeta primers. Clones were sequenced by immunoSEQ multiplex PCR, and TCRdb holds only the in-frame ones, with some missing. The sample includes 95,000 to 150,000 clones, roughly 85% of them seen just once. The receptor's source is a woman aged 40 to 55 in good health and CMV-seropositive. Sequencing was carried out using PBMCs.

CDR3 residues: CASSPTSAGRYGYTF. CDR3 coding DNA: TGTGCCAGTAGTCCCACCTCGGCAGGCCGCTATGGCTACACCTTC. This chain joins TRBV19 and TRBJ1-2, with D unclear. CDR1 and CDR2 from the germline V gene are LNHDA and SQIVND (reference sequence). The ends were cut back, 5 bases at V and 4 bases at J, with 17 bases in the middle. This CDR3 is 15 amino acids long.